These 29 T cell receptor beta chains came from one sample sequenced in a study of blood T cell repertoires in COVID-19. Sequenced by immunoSEQ multiplex PCR; TCRdb stores in-frame clones only, minus some. The sample has roughly 140,000 clones, 81% seen once. The material sequenced was peripheral blood. These receptors were taken from a human donor in a cohort sampled during active COVID-19.

The chain has TRBV10-3 and TRBJ2-7; TRBD2 aligns across 10 bases. The CDR3 runs to 17 residues. J lost 2 bases, V lost 4 bases, and 11 bases had no gene match. Germline V gene data show CDR1 as ENHRY and CDR2 as SYGVKD. CDR3 amino acids: CAISVSGTSERTYEQYF. Here the CDR3 DNA reads TGTGCCATCAGTGTCTCCGGGACTAGCGAACGAACCTACGAGCAGTACTTC.

CDR3 loop: CASSSTGTGVGSPLHF. In DNA form, the CDR3 reads TGTGCCAGCAGCTCTACCGGGACAGGGGTCGGTTCACCCCTCCACTTT. The chain uses TRBV11-2 and TRBJ1-6, with 10 bases fitting TRBD1. There are 16 residues in the CDR3. V was clipped by 4 bases and J by 9 bases; unmatched bases: 9. The germline gives CDR1 SGHAT, CDR2 FQNNGV.

The chain combines TRBV7-6 with TRBJ2-5; 16 bases align to TRBD2. From germline, CDR1 is SGHVS and CDR2 FNYEAQ. The CDR3 length is 17 residues. The V gene end was trimmed by 5 bases and the J gene end by 0 bases; junction bases not matched to a gene: 3. In nucleotides, the CDR3 is TGTGCCAGCAGCCCGGGACTAGCGGGGGGGTACCAAGAGACCCAGTACTTC. Amino acid sequence: CASSPGLAGGYQETQYF.

The genes are TRBV28 and TRBJ1-1; the match to TRBD1 covers 9 bases. V lost 2 bases and J lost 4; bases outside the gene matches: 8. The CDR3 runs 16 residues. Per the germline V gene, CDR1 is MDHEN and CDR2 is SYDVKM. DNA for the CDR3: TGTGCCAGCAGTTTAAAGGGACAGGGTTTCGGCACTGAAGCTTTCTTT. Amino acids: CASSLKGQGFGTEAFF.

The genes are TRBV6-6 and TRBJ2-5; D might be TRBD1 (5 bases). Trimming cost V 2 bases and J 5 bases, with 12 bases left between them. The germline V gene has CDR1 MNHNY and CDR2 SVGAGI (reference sequence). This CDR3 is built from 14 residues. The CDR3 sequence is CASSYRGAGETQYF. As DNA, the CDR3 is TGTGCCAGCAGTTACCGTGGGGCCGGGGAGACCCAGTACTTC.

The chain uses TRBV5-1 and TRBJ2-1; 8 positions agree with TRBD2. The germline V gene encodes CDR1 SGHRS and CDR2 YFSETQ. CDR3 length equals 15 residues. J was trimmed by 14 bases and V by 0 bases; bases with no gene match: 13. CDR3 nucleotide sequence: TGCGCCAGCAGCTTGGCGGCAGGGTGGCGGGAGGTGGAGTTCTTC. Protein: CASSLAAGWREVEFF.

This chain links TRBV25-1 with TRBJ2-7, with 8 nucleotides matching TRBD2. The germline V gene has CDR1 MGHDK and CDR2 SYGVNS. Trimming at V came to 2 bases and at J to 6 bases, leaving 12 bases not matched to a gene. The CDR3 runs 16 residues. In DNA form, the CDR3 reads TGTGCCAGCAGTGAAAACGGGAGGGGAGGGTCGAGCGAGCAGTACTTC. It encodes CASSENGRGGSSEQYF.

This clone was picked up a small number of times. V and J are TRBV18 and TRBJ2-3; TRBD2 matches 10 bases. Germline trimming cut 1 base from V and 4 bases from J; bases unmatched to any gene: 8. Germline V gene lookup returns CDR1 KGHSH and CDR2 LQKENI. The CDR3 runs to 17 residues. In DNA form, the CDR3 reads TGTGCCAGCTCACCACGGCCAGCGGGAGGGATGCCAGATACGCAGTATTTT. Translated: CASSPRPAGGMPDTQYF. Variable domain in full (rest from reference TRBV18 and TRBJ2-3): NAGVMQNPRHLVRRRGQEARLRCSPMKGHSHVYWYRQLPEEGLKFMVYLQKENIIDESGMPKERFSAEFPKEGPSILRIQQVVRGDSAAYFCASSPRPAGGMPDTQYFGPGTRLTVL.

The chain carries TRBV28 and TRBJ2-2; a weak D match, TRBD1 (5 bases). The CDR3 runs to 16 residues. From germline, CDR1 is MDHEN and CDR2 SYDVKM. Trimming removed 3 bases from V and 5 bases from J, with 16 bases in between. The CDR3 DNA reads as TGTGCCAGCAGTTTCGTAGGGGTAGGATTAACCGGGGAGCTGTTTTTT. Translating it yields CASSFVGVGLTGELFF.

This chain links TRBV5-5 with TRBJ2-7; 9 bases are a match to TRBD1. V lost 4 bases to trimming and J lost 3 bases; unmatched junction nucleotides: 8. Germline CDR1 and CDR2: SGHKS and YYEKEE (reference sequence). The CDR3 is 15 amino acids. Here the CDR3 DNA reads TGTGCCAGCAGCGGGGGGGACAGGGATTTCTACGAGCAGTACTTC. Translated, it gives CASSGGDRDFYEQYF.

The gene calls are TRBV7-2 and TRBJ2-7; 7 bases fit TRBD1. Trimming took 1 base from V and 2 from J; bases not matched to a gene: 2. Germline values: CDR1 SGHTA, CDR2 FQGNSA. This CDR3 has 14 amino acids. CDR3 in amino acids: CASSLDGQAYEQYF. The CDR3 region has the DNA TGTGCCAGCAGCTTAGATGGACAGGCCTACGAGCAGTACTTC.

The chain recombines TRBV19 with TRBJ1-5, with 8 bases that match TRBD1. Germline CDR1 reads LNHDA; CDR2 reads SQIVND (reference sequence). V shed 3 bases, J shed 0 bases, and the junction held 4 bases outside the gene matches. The CDR3 covers 16 residues. The CDR3 bases are TGTGCCAGTAGTATGACAGGGGATAATAGCAATCAGCCCCAGCATTTT. Translation: CASSMTGDNSNQPQHF.

The chain is built from TRBV27 and TRBJ2-7; D perhaps matches TRBD2 (6 bases). CDR1 and CDR2 from the germline V gene are MNHEY and SMNVEV (reference sequence). The CDR3 has 16 amino acids. The V end was cut by 6 bases, the J end by 3 bases, with 21 bases between. As DNA, the CDR3 is TGTGCCAGCAGCATACGCCAGGGATCGGGACTCTACGAGCAGTACTTC. It is translated as CASSIRQGSGLYEQYF.

The V call is TRBV28, the J call TRBJ1-2, with TRBD1 matching over 10 bases. In germline, CDR1 is MDHEN, CDR2 SYDVKM. J gave up 8 bases and V 4 bases, and 7 bases lay outside the gene matches. This CDR3 contains 14 residues. CDR3 nucleotide sequence: TGTGCCAGCAGTTCTCCTGGGACAGGGGACGGCTACACCTTC. Translating it yields CASSSPGTGDGYTF.

V usage is TRBV28 and J usage is TRBJ2-1, with TRBD2 matching 8 bases. The CDR3 is 16 residues long. The trim removed 3 bases at V and 7 bases at J, leaving 11 bases unmatched. Looked up from germline, CDR1 is MDHEN and CDR2 is SYDVKM. The CDR3 is CASSFVSGSIKNEQFF. In DNA, the CDR3 is TGTGCCAGCAGTTTTGTGAGCGGGAGTATTAAGAATGAGCAGTTCTTC.

The chain is built from TRBV2 and TRBJ1-1; 7 bases match TRBD1. Per the germline V gene, CDR1 is SNHLY and CDR2 is FYNNEI. Trimming took 7 bases from V and 4 from J; bases not matched to a gene: 6. This CDR3 spans 13 amino acids. The CDR3 loop is CASIYRGATEAFF. The CDR3 DNA is TGTGCCAGCATTTACAGGGGTGCCACTGAAGCTTTCTTT.

This chain uses TRBV2 with TRBJ1-5, with 8 positions matching TRBD1. This CDR3 spans 15 amino acids. Germline V lookup: CDR1 SNHLY, CDR2 FYNNEI. With 6 bases clipped from V and 6 bases from J, the junction kept 10 bases outside the gene matches. Here the CDR3 DNA reads TGTGCCAGCAGCAAACAGGGGGTTTCCTCTCAGCCCCAGCATTTT. This translates into CASSKQGVSSQPQHF.

This clone appeared a few times. This sequence joins TRBV28 and TRBJ2-7; D uncertain. This CDR3 comprises 11 residues. Germline V gene data show CDR1 as MDHEN and CDR2 as SYDVKM. V was cut by 6 bases and J by 3 bases, with 6 bases left in between. The CDR3 nucleotides are TGTGCCAGCAGGCAGAACTACGAGCAGTACTTC. The encoded protein is CASRQNYEQYF.

This clone was counted a few times. This chain connects TRBV28 to TRBJ2-3; 7 bases map to TRBD1. CDR1 and CDR2 (germline): MDHEN, SYDVKM. Trimming took 7 bases from V and 8 from J; bases not matched to a gene: 9. This CDR3 has 13 amino acids. The CDR3 here is CASNQGGPPTQYF. The CDR3 region has the DNA TGTGCCAGCAATCAAGGGGGCCCCCCTACGCAGTATTTT.

This clone was found once. V and J are TRBV21-1 and TRBJ2-7; the D call in the table, TRBD2, was not verified against the DNA. TRBV21-1 is annotated as a pseudogene. CDR3 length: 14 residues. The CDR3: CASSRRRSSYEQYF. The DNA for the CDR3 is TGTGCCAGCAGCAGGAGGAGAAGCTCCTACGAGCAGTACTTC.

Points on this clone: In the same sample, other DNA sequences code for this CDR3. The rearrangement links TRBV28 to TRBJ2-7, with 7 bases matching TRBD1. J lost 3 bases, V lost 4 bases, and 3 bases had no gene match. CDR1 and CDR2 (germline): MDHEN, SYDVKM. The CDR3 loop spans 13 amino acids. The CDR3 sequence is CASSWTGGYEQYF. The CDR3, as DNA: TGTGCCAGCAGTTGGACAGGAGGCTACGAGCAGTACTTC.

The chain uses TRBV7-9 and TRBJ1-1; 10 bases map to TRBD1. The CDR3 consists of 14 residues. Per germline, CDR1 SEHNR and CDR2 FQNEAQ (reference sequence). The V and J ends lost 1 base and 6 bases, in that order; junction bases with no gene match: 2. The CDR3 bases are TGTGCCAGCAGCTTAGGGGACAGGGGATCTGAAGCTTTCTTT. This gives the protein CASSLGDRGSEAFF.

A note on this clone: This same CDR3 is encoded by further DNA sequences in the sample. The chain has TRBV19 and TRBJ2-1; 11 nucleotides match TRBD2. The V segment lost 2 bases and the J segment 16 bases; nucleotides outside the gene matches: 7. The CDR3 consists of 13 residues. The germline gives CDR1 LNHDA, CDR2 SQIVND (reference sequence). Written as DNA, the CDR3 is TGTGCCAGTAGTATAACAGTTAGCGGGAGGGCCTTCTTC. Its translation is CASSITVSGRAFF.

This chain connects TRBV19 to TRBJ2-1; 7 bases map to TRBD2. The J segment lost 8 bases and the V segment lost 4 bases, leaving 8 bases of the junction unmatched. Germline V lookup: CDR1 LNHDA, CDR2 SQIVND (reference sequence). The CDR3 covers 14 residues. The CDR3 loop reads CASSSKRDGHEQFF. Written as DNA, the CDR3 is TGTGCCAGTAGTAGTAAGCGGGATGGGCATGAGCAGTTCTTC.

The gene calls are TRBV5-6 and TRBJ1-1; D not resolved. This CDR3 contains 14 residues. From germline, CDR1 is SGHDT and CDR2 YYEEEE. V lost 5 bases and J 11 bases, leaving 22 bases between the germline ends. The CDR3 DNA reads as TGTGCCAGCAGTCTCAGGTCAGGCGCCCTGGCTGCTTTCTTT. This translates into CASSLRSGALAAFF. Together with reference TRBV5-6 and TRBJ1-1, the CDR3 gives the full variable domain: DAGVTQSPTHLIKTRGQQVTLRCSPKSGHDTVSWYQQALGQGPQFIFQYYEEEERQRGNFPDRFSGHQFPNYSSELNVNALLLGDSALYLCASSLRSGALAAFFGQGTRLTVV.

J is TRBJ1-4 and V is TRBV28; unclear D gene. The CDR3 covers 14 residues. V lost 3 bases to trimming and J lost 4 bases, with 9 bases between them. The germline V gene encodes CDR1 MDHEN and CDR2 SYDVKM. The CDR3 loop is CASSLAGNNEKLFF. The CDR3 region has the DNA TGTGCCAGCAGTTTGGCAGGAAATAATGAAAAACTGTTTTTT.

The rearrangement links TRBV3-1 (or the pseudogene TRBV3-2) to TRBJ2-1; 10 bases agree with TRBD1. The CDR3 is 14 amino acids. Germline loops: CDR1 LGHDT, CDR2 YNNKEL (reference sequence). V gave up 4 bases and J gave up 8 bases; unmatched junction bases: 5. The CDR3 DNA follows: TGTGCCAGCAGCCCGGGACAGGGGCGATATGAGCAGTTCTTC. The encoded protein is CASSPGQGRYEQFF.

The chain joins TRBV4-1 to TRBJ1-2; TRBD1 matches at 9 bases. V lost 3 bases, J lost 1 base, and 9 bases stayed unmatched. Germline CDR1 MGHRA, CDR2 YSYEKL. This CDR3 region has 17 residues. CDR3 sequence: CASSHVLRDRDNYGYTF. CDR3 coding DNA: TGCGCCAGCAGCCATGTCCTTCGGGACAGGGATAACTATGGCTACACCTTC.

This chain connects TRBV7-9 to TRBJ1-6; TRBD1 matches 9 bases. The germline V gene has CDR1 SEHNR and CDR2 FQNEAQ (reference sequence). There are 14 residues in the CDR3. The trim removed 5 bases at V and 11 bases at J, leaving 7 bases unmatched. The CDR3 protein is CASSNPGQGTPLHF. DNA of the CDR3: TGTGCCAGCAGCAACCCGGGACAGGGTACACCCCTCCACTTT.